The T cell receptor (beta chain) described here comes from a study of blood T cell repertoires in COVID-19. Authors' processing steps: Estimation of nucleated cell counts was performed using reference gene primer amplification. The method was immunoSEQ multiplex PCR; TCRdb's version includes in-frame clones alone and lacks a portion of them. V and J calls and clone size are copied from that table; D and trimming were computed from the DNA. The sample consists of over 120,000 clones, more than 75% of them appearing once. A single count supports this clone. V lost 1 base and J lost 2, with 8 bases in between. Germline CDR1 LGHNA, CDR2 YSLEER. The CDR3 is 14 amino acids.

The sequenced sample was peripheral blood. The chain employs TRBV4-3 and TRBJ1-2; D may be TRBD1 (5 bases). The sequence derives from a human donor with acute or convalescent COVID-19. The donor label of this sample is uncertain. This CDR3 reads CASSQVDRNYGYTF. As DNA, the CDR3 is TGCGCCAGCAGCCAAGTCGACAGAAACTATGGCTACACCTTC.